This TCR beta chain was identified during a study of T cell repertoires in cytomegalovirus infection. Study background: The public TCR beta signatures pointed to both CMV infection and matching HLA type. Whole-study results and caveats: In two of eight donors, the top clonotype was HLA-C-restricted CMV-specific. People with CMV and the relevant HLA were identified by cumulative public TCR beta family frequency.

This clonotype was counted only a few times. Its cognate antigen is unknown. Trimming shortened V by 3 bases and J by 4 bases, and 16 bases separated the two germline ends. Germline CDR1 ENHRY, CDR2 SYGVKD. The CDR3 consists of 15 residues. TCRdb independently ran MiXCR on the reads; one entry per CDR3 protein. Of a few hundred thousand distinct CDR3 sequences in the sample, roughly 17% were seen once. This TCR derives from a human donor in good health (CMV status not recorded). Some clones in this sample may be carry-over from other donors' samples. This chain uses TRBV10-3 with TRBJ2-7, with a weak D call TRBD2 (6 bases). Sequenced material: PBMCs. CDR3: CAISDRRERSYEQYF. In nucleotides, the CDR3 is TGTGCCATCAGTGACAGGAGGGAGAGGTCGTACGAGCAGTACTTC.